One T cell receptor beta chain is described in this entry. The PCR employed 60 Vbeta primers together with 13 Jbeta primers. Only in-frame clones appear in the TCRdb table, and some are missing; sequencing was by immunoSEQ multiplex PCR. This sample yields approximately 160,000 clones, of which 80% are seen a single time; about 4.4% belongs to the top ten. The sample is drawn from a study of cytomegalovirus exposure and HLA in healthy donors. Trimming shortened V by 2 bases and J by 2 bases, and 7 bases separated the two germline ends. This CDR3 has 13 residues. CDR1 SGDLS and CDR2 YYNGEE come from the germline V gene.

The TCR comes from a woman between 50 and 59 years old in good health and CMV-seropositive. Material for sequencing was PBMCs. V is TRBV9 and J is TRBJ1-2; D ambiguous. The CDR3 sequence: CASSVEVNYGYTF. The CDR3 DNA sequence: TGTGCCAGCAGCGTGGAGGTCAACTATGGCTACACCTTC.